The clone carrying this T cell receptor (beta chain) was counted a single time. The antigen is not known. The data were obtained in a study of CD8 T cells in Susac syndrome. Patients with Susac syndrome met diagnostic criteria that were recently defined for definite or probable disease. RNA in amounts of roughly 0.5 to 1 ug was reverse transcribed with random hexamers. TCRdb reprocessed the immunoSEQ multiplex PCR reads via MiXCR and lists one record per CDR3 protein. The sample has about 130,000 distinct CDR3 sequences, 95% seen once. This CDR3 region has 17 residues. Trimming took 6 bases from V and 1 from J; bases not matched to a gene: 10. Germline loops: CDR1 MNHEY, CDR2 SMNVEV (reference sequence). Notes on the study in general: Peak Susac CD8+ clonal expansion was seen in TEMRA cells and active patients.

This TCR derives from a human donor with Susac syndrome. This chain connects TRBV27 to TRBJ2-1; 9 nucleotides agree with TRBD1. What was sequenced was CD8+ T cells from PBMCs. CDR3 region: CASRGSAGTGSYNEQFF. The CDR3 DNA sequence: TGTGCCAGCAGGGGTTCCGCAGGGACAGGGTCCTACAATGAGCAGTTCTTC.